The rows below give T cell receptor beta chains drawn from one sample of a study of cytomegalovirus exposure and HLA in healthy donors. Clones were read by immunoSEQ multiplex PCR, and TCRdb kept only the in-frame ones, dropping some. The data contain 150,000 to 200,000 clones, roughly 85% of them singletons. Sequenced sample: PBMCs. Receptors were obtained from a woman in her forties or fifties in good health and CMV-seronegative. CDR3s leave out the opening cysteine and the closing phenylalanine or tryptophan. Each record gives: clone size, J gene, D gene, V gene, CDR3 protein. The D gene is left open where the match is weak. A clone size is listed for some rows: how often the clone was seen (once, few, many), or a class if it is expanded.

clone size: NA
J gene: TRBJ2-7
D gene: TRBD2
V gene: TRBV18
CDR3 protein: ASSGKASGSYEQY

clone size: NA
J gene: TRBJ1-5
D gene: NA
V gene: TRBV4-1
CDR3 protein: ASSYSEGHSNQPQH

clone size: NA
J gene: TRBJ2-2
D gene: NA
V gene: TRBV7-9
CDR3 protein: ASSPLGTTAGTGELF

clone size: NA
J gene: TRBJ1-4
D gene: NA
V gene: TRBV7-9
CDR3 protein: ASSLASPGKLF

clone size: NA
J gene: TRBJ2-2
D gene: NA
V gene: TRBV27
CDR3 protein: ASSPIQGPTGELF

clone size: NA
J gene: TRBJ1-5
D gene: NA
V gene: TRBV6-5
CDR3 protein: ASSYSRENNQPQH

clone size: NA
J gene: TRBJ1-1
D gene: NA
V gene: TRBV6-1
CDR3 protein: ASSDTRREGAF

clone size: NA
J gene: TRBJ2-7
D gene: TRBD2
V gene: TRBV27
CDR3 protein: ASSFRPGLAGVHEQY

clone size: NA
J gene: TRBJ2-7
D gene: NA
V gene: TRBV27
CDR3 protein: ASSLDRGPYEQY

clone size: NA
J gene: TRBJ2-2
D gene: TRBD2
V gene: TRBV7-2
CDR3 protein: ASSLVGLAGVNTGELF

clone size: NA
J gene: TRBJ1-5
D gene: TRBD1
V gene: TRBV27
CDR3 protein: ASSSGPGQGFRQPQH

clone size: NA
J gene: TRBJ2-5
D gene: TRBD2
V gene: TRBV6-5
CDR3 protein: ASSYSLAGGAETQY

clone size: NA
J gene: TRBJ2-5
D gene: TRBD2
V gene: TRBV28
CDR3 protein: ASSLPTGGKETQY

clone size: once
J gene: TRBJ2-1
D gene: TRBD2
V gene: TRBV11-3
CDR3 protein: ASSPTGGYNEQF

clone size: NA
J gene: TRBJ2-3
D gene: NA
V gene: TRBV5-4
CDR3 protein: ASAGTWTTDTQY

clone size: few
J gene: TRBJ2-7
D gene: TRBD1
V gene: TRBV6-6
CDR3 protein: ASSWDRVDGEQY

clone size: NA
J gene: TRBJ2-7
D gene: NA
V gene: TRBV6-5
CDR3 protein: ASSQGQVQY

clone size: NA
J gene: TRBJ2-1
D gene: NA
V gene: TRBV5-1
CDR3 protein: ASAGSSYNEQF

clone size: NA
J gene: TRBJ1-2
D gene: TRBD1
V gene: TRBV7-4
CDR3 protein: ASSLEWDRAEFVPPNYGYT

clone size: once
J gene: TRBJ1-1
D gene: TRBD1
V gene: TRBV5-6
CDR3 protein: ASSPGTGGAGTEAF

clone size: NA
J gene: TRBJ2-1
D gene: TRBD2
V gene: TRBV2
CDR3 protein: ASSERGLAYNEQF

clone size: NA
J gene: TRBJ2-1
D gene: NA
V gene: TRBV5-1
CDR3 protein: ASSSSSYNEQF

clone size: NA
J gene: TRBJ2-7
D gene: TRBD2
V gene: TRBV5-5
CDR3 protein: ASSGTSGSYEQY

clone size: NA
J gene: TRBJ1-5
D gene: NA
V gene: TRBV6-5
CDR3 protein: ASSKTGIRQPQH

clone size: NA
J gene: TRBJ2-2
D gene: NA
V gene: TRBV5-1
CDR3 protein: ASSPSAVPSTGELF

clone size: NA
J gene: TRBJ1-5
D gene: NA
V gene: TRBV19
CDR3 protein: ASSIGADGNQPQH

clone size: NA
J gene: TRBJ2-6
D gene: TRBD1
V gene: TRBV30
CDR3 protein: ALNRGVSGANVLT

clone size: NA
J gene: TRBJ2-1
D gene: TRBD1
V gene: TRBV19
CDR3 protein: ASRGSGGRGNEQF

clone size: NA
J gene: TRBJ1-2
D gene: TRBD1
V gene: TRBV2
CDR3 protein: ASTTQGAGYGYT

clone size: NA
J gene: TRBJ2-3
D gene: NA
V gene: TRBV5-1
CDR3 protein: ASSLGWGVGADTQY

clone size: few
J gene: TRBJ2-7
D gene: NA
V gene: TRBV7-6
CDR3 protein: ASSLSQGPYTYEQY

clone size: NA
J gene: TRBJ2-7
D gene: TRBD2
V gene: TRBV7-2
CDR3 protein: ASSSGLAGSYEQY

clone size: NA
J gene: TRBJ1-1
D gene: NA
V gene: TRBV28
CDR3 protein: ASSFYPNIRVSAF

clone size: NA
J gene: TRBJ1-3
D gene: NA
V gene: TRBV9
CDR3 protein: ASGPSGNTIY

clone size: few
J gene: TRBJ1-2
D gene: TRBD1
V gene: TRBV18
CDR3 protein: ASSVGTGGAGYGYT

clone size: NA
J gene: TRBJ1-3
D gene: TRBD1
V gene: TRBV7-8
CDR3 protein: ASSKPQGAQRNTIY

clone size: NA
J gene: TRBJ1-5
D gene: NA
V gene: TRBV18
CDR3 protein: ASSQGGFSNQPQH

clone size: NA
J gene: TRBJ2-2
D gene: NA
V gene: TRBV19
CDR3 protein: ASNYLGTGELF

clone size: NA
J gene: TRBJ1-5
D gene: TRBD1
V gene: TRBV13
CDR3 protein: ASSFRDRSNQPQH

clone size: few
J gene: TRBJ2-7
D gene: TRBD1
V gene: TRBV27
CDR3 protein: ASSLGDRGYEQY

clone size: NA
J gene: TRBJ2-3
D gene: TRBD2
V gene: TRBV29-1
CDR3 protein: SVLAGGGPDTQY

clone size: once
J gene: TRBJ2-7
D gene: TRBD2
V gene: TRBV5-1
CDR3 protein: ASSLGLAGGEQY

clone size: few
J gene: TRBJ2-7
D gene: NA
V gene: TRBV6-6
CDR3 protein: ASSSGPPNSYEQY

clone size: few
J gene: TRBJ1-4
D gene: NA
V gene: TRBV5-4
CDR3 protein: ASSRGGGNEKLF

clone size: NA
J gene: TRBJ2-7
D gene: TRBD2
V gene: TRBV18
CDR3 protein: ASSDSGIYYEQY

clone size: NA
J gene: TRBJ1-3
D gene: TRBD1
V gene: TRBV6-5
CDR3 protein: ASRRQGLSGNTIY

clone size: NA
J gene: TRBJ2-3
D gene: NA
V gene: TRBV28
CDR3 protein: ASSYRTDADTQY

clone size: NA
J gene: TRBJ2-1
D gene: TRBD2
V gene: TRBV18
CDR3 protein: ASSPQRSGGYNEQF

clone size: NA
J gene: TRBJ2-1
D gene: TRBD2
V gene: TRBV9
CDR3 protein: ASSVTPQLSGINNEQF

clone size: NA
J gene: TRBJ2-7
D gene: TRBD2
V gene: TRBV27
CDR3 protein: ASNDVGAGANYEQY

clone size: NA
J gene: TRBJ2-2
D gene: NA
V gene: TRBV2
CDR3 protein: ASSEVTTGELF

clone size: NA
J gene: TRBJ1-2
D gene: NA
V gene: TRBV4-1
CDR3 protein: ASSQGYRATNYGYT

clone size: NA
J gene: TRBJ2-2
D gene: NA
V gene: TRBV7-9
CDR3 protein: ASDSRQGGTGELF

clone size: NA
J gene: TRBJ2-3
D gene: TRBD1
V gene: TRBV18
CDR3 protein: ASSPRTGGSTDTQY

clone size: NA
J gene: TRBJ2-5
D gene: NA
V gene: TRBV11-2
CDR3 protein: ASSFVGAAQETQY